This TCR beta chain emerged from a study of technical replicates of blood from several donors. Germline CDR1 reads MNHEY; CDR2 reads SVGAGI. V lost 0 bases and J lost 6, with 5 bases in between. The CDR3 has 12 residues. Libraries were prepared by immunoSEQ multiplex PCR; TCRdb keeps only in-frame clonotypes and omits some of them. The sample holds 65,000 to 80,000 clones, 95% to 98% seen once. Sample: T cells isolated from PBMCs. This receptor was obtained from a human donor in good health. The chain combines TRBV6-5 with TRBJ1-1; D is undetermined. The CDR3 nucleotides are TGTGCCAGCAGTTACTCGACTTCTGAAGCTTTCTTT. Its translation: CASSYSTSEAFF.